In its sample, the clone carrying this TCR beta chain was seen a few times. Antigen specificity is unknown. In total, each donor contributed a single heparinised blood draw that averaged roughly 100 mL. The data derive from a study of beta chain features in type 1 diabetes. The CDR3 extends over 13 amino acids. Trimming removed 8 bases from V and 7 bases from J; junction bases left unmatched: 8. CDR1 is LNHDA and CDR2 is SQIVND in the germline V gene (reference sequence). The authors reverse transcribed all of the isolated RNA, so sequencing captured expressed TCRB transcripts. Data came from immunoSEQ multiplex PCR; TCRdb stores just in-frame clones and leaves some out. The sample holds approximately 170,000 clones, 6.5% to 8.5% seen once. Whole-study findings and limits: Shorter TCRB CDR3s, moderately but significantly so, marked every one of the four CD4+ subsets in Type 1 diabetes patients. Junctions at VDJ sites from type 1 diabetes patients had fewer insertions and more deletions.

Material for sequencing was central memory CD4+ T cells from blood. The source of this sequence is a man aged 18 to 30 with type 1 diabetes. V is TRBV19 and J is TRBJ1-2, with 9 bases matching TRBD1. The DNA for the CDR3 is TGTGCCAGTTCCCGGACAGGGGATGTTGGCTACACCTTC. It encodes CASSRTGDVGYTF.